What follows are 27 T cell receptor beta chains derived from one specimen sequenced in a study of B cell selection in AIRE deficiency. CD4+CD127+ cells were sorted as the conventional CD4 T cells. Sequencing used immunoSEQ multiplex PCR; TCRdb keeps in-frame clones, though not all of them. The data hold 20,000 to 30,000 clones, with 96% observed a single time. Sequenced input: CD4+CD127+ conventional T cells sorted from PBMCs. These receptors all stem from a human donor in good health.

In this sample, this clone turned up a few times. The V and J genes are TRBV2 and TRBJ1-6; TRBD1 might be the D (5 bases). This CDR3 spans 14 amino acids. CDR1 is SNHLY and CDR2 is FYNNEI in the germline V gene. Trimming shortened V by 1 base and J by 8 bases, and 9 bases separated the two germline ends. Here the CDR3 reads CASSEGGIYSPLHF. CDR3 nucleotide sequence: TGTGCCAGCAGTGAAGGGGGGATTTATTCACCCCTCCACTTT.

The chain carries TRBV11-2 and TRBJ1-2; 9 bases line up with TRBD1. V shed 5 bases and J 5 bases; nucleotides not matched to a gene: 3. The CDR3 extends over 13 amino acids. The germline V gene encodes CDR1 SGHAT and CDR2 FQNNGV. This chain's CDR3 is CASSPGQGYGYTF. As DNA, the CDR3 is TGTGCCAGCAGCCCGGGACAGGGATATGGCTACACCTTC.

This chain joins TRBV6-5 and TRBJ1-5; D gene ambiguous. The CDR3 runs 14 residues. Trimming removed 4 bases from V and 4 bases from J, with 11 bases in between. The germline V gene has CDR1 MNHEY and CDR2 SVGAGI. The CDR3 sequence is CASSLAGPNQPQHF. CDR3 DNA sequence: TGTGCCAGCAGTTTGGCAGGTCCTAATCAGCCCCAGCATTTT.

This chain links TRBV13 with TRBJ2-1; D not certain. Trimming removed 3 bases at V and 3 bases at J, with 12 bases between. Looked up from germline, CDR1 is PRHDT and CDR2 is FYEKMQ (reference sequence). The CDR3 contains 15 residues. The CDR3 protein is CASSLDYQFYNEQFF. CDR3 bases: TGTGCCAGCAGCTTGGATTACCAATTCTACAATGAGCAGTTCTTC.

This sequence joins TRBV2 and TRBJ1-2, with TRBD1 matching over 7 bases. Trimming took 7 bases from V and 7 from J; bases not matched to a gene: 15. This CDR3 is built from 15 residues. From germline, CDR1 is SNHLY and CDR2 FYNNEI. CDR3 sequence reads: CASTPQGVVVRGYTF. The CDR3 bases are TGTGCCAGCACCCCGCAGGGGGTCGTGGTTCGTGGCTACACCTTC. The variable domain in full, with the rest retrieved from reference TRBV2 and TRBJ1-2, is EPEVTQTPSHQVTQMGQEVILRCVPISNHLYFYWYRQILGQKVEFLVSFYNNEISEKSEIFDDQFSVERPDGSNFTLKIRSTKLEDSAMYFCASTPQGVVVRGYTFGSGTRLTVV.

The rearrangement links TRBV2 to TRBJ1-5, with a weak D call TRBD1 (6 bases). Between the trimmed V and J ends, which lost 2 bases and 6 bases, there was a span of 14 bases. The germline CDR1 and CDR2 sequences are SNHLY and FYNNEI. The CDR3 spans 15 residues. The CDR3 DNA follows: TGTGCCAGCAGTGAAATGGGGGCTCGGGCTCAGCCCCAGCATTTT. Translating it yields CASSEMGARAQPQHF.

This clone was counted only a few times. This CDR3 reads CASSLGGDGYTF. DNA for the CDR3: TGTGCCAGCAGCTTAGGTGGAGATGGCTACACCTTC. V gene TRBV7-9 combines with J gene TRBJ1-2; the D is unclear. V dropped 1 base and J dropped 6 bases, with 6 bases sitting between them. The length of the CDR3 is 12 residues. Germline CDR1 SEHNR, CDR2 FQNEAQ (reference sequence).

The chain has TRBV5-1 and TRBJ1-1, with TRBD1 matching 7 bases. V was pared by 1 base and J by 5 bases, with 5 bases of the junction left unmatched. From germline, CDR1 is SGHRS and CDR2 YFSETQ. The CDR3 runs to 14 residues. Here the CDR3 reads CASSLTGEKTEAFF. The CDR3 region has the DNA TGCGCCAGCAGCTTGACAGGGGAAAAAACTGAAGCTTTCTTT. Supplemented by reference TRBV5-1 and TRBJ1-1, the full variable domain reads KAGVTQTPRYLIKTRGQQVTLSCSPISGHRSVSWYQQTPGQGLQFLFEYFSETQRNKGNFPGRFSGRQFSNSRSEMNVSTLELGDSALYLCASSLTGEKTEAFFGQGTRLTVV.

The chain is built from TRBV5-1 and TRBJ2-5; 7 bases fit TRBD2. V lost 6 bases and J lost 4; bases outside the gene matches: 15. CDR1 and CDR2 from the germline V gene are SGHRS and YFSETQ. This CDR3 region has 16 residues. In nucleotides, the CDR3 is TGCGCCAGCACCCTCGGCGCGGGGGTGGGGAGAGAGACCCAGTACTTC. Its translation: CASTLGAGVGRETQYF.

This chain uses TRBV25-1 with TRBJ2-1; no reliable D call. V gave up 2 bases and J gave up 10 bases, with 6 bases separating them. CDR1 is MGHDK, CDR2 SYGVNS, per germline. This CDR3 is built from 11 residues. The CDR3 sequence: CASSERVEQFF. As DNA, the CDR3 is TGTGCCAGCAGTGAAAGGGTAGAGCAGTTCTTC.

The V call is TRBV6-5, the J call TRBJ2-7; TRBD2 is a possible D gene (6 bases). The germline V gene has CDR1 MNHEY and CDR2 SVGAGI. The CDR3 extends over 15 amino acids. V lost 7 bases to trimming and J lost 4 bases, with 20 bases between them. CDR3 sequence (DNA): TGTGCCAGCACCACCCCGAGCGGGTCTGTGTACGAGCAGTACTTC. Its translation: CASTTPSGSVYEQYF.

V gene TRBV5-4 combines with J gene TRBJ2-5; TRBD2 aligns across 9 bases. CDR3 length: 13 residues. Germline trimming cut 3 bases from V and 3 bases from J; bases unmatched to any gene: 0. Germline values: CDR1 SGHNT, CDR2 YYREEE (reference sequence). Here the CDR3 DNA reads TGTGCCAGCAGCTGGACTAGCGAAGAGACCCAGTACTTC. It yields the protein CASSWTSEETQYF.

This chain uses TRBV9 with TRBJ1-2; unclear D gene. The CDR3 covers 13 residues. CDR1 SGDLS and CDR2 YYNGEE come from the germline V gene. V dropped 4 bases and J dropped 6 bases, with 13 bases sitting between them. CDR3 sequence (DNA): TGTGCCAGCAGCAGGGATCCGTCGGATGGCTACACCTTC. The encoded protein is CASSRDPSDGYTF.

CDR3 loop: CASSRDSRTHNEQFF. CDR3 sequence (DNA): TGTGCCAGTAGTCGGGACAGTCGTACACACAATGAGCAGTTCTTC. The genes are TRBV19 and TRBJ2-1, with 7 bases aligning to TRBD1. Germline V gives CDR1 LNHDA, CDR2 SQIVND (reference sequence). The V and J ends lost 5 bases and 5 bases, in that order; junction bases with no gene match: 9. CDR3 size: 15 residues.

The CDR3 bases are TGTGCCAGCAGCCAAGGGGTTTCCAGGTTCTCTGGAAACACCATATATTTT. It translates to CASSQGVSRFSGNTIYF. The rearrangement uses TRBV14 and TRBJ1-3; no definite D call. This CDR3 contains 17 residues. The ends were cut back, 1 base at V and 0 bases at J, with 13 bases in the middle. CDR1 is SGHDN and CDR2 is FVKESK in the germline V gene.

The chain recombines TRBV6-6 with TRBJ2-7; TRBD2 might be the D (6 bases). V was cut by 2 bases and J by 4 bases, with 9 bases left in between. The CDR3 covers 13 residues. Germline V gene sequence: CDR1 MNHNY, CDR2 SVGAGI (reference sequence). For the CDR3, the DNA is TGTGCCAGCAGTTACGTGGCGGGGTACGAGCAGTACTTC. Protein sequence: CASSYVAGYEQYF.

This chain joins TRBV30 and TRBJ2-2, with D unclear. Trimming removed 1 base at V and 4 bases at J, with 10 bases between. This CDR3 spans 14 amino acids. Germline V CDR1 and CDR2: GTSNPN, SVGIG (reference sequence). Here the CDR3 reads CAWSAGFSTGELFF. The CDR3 DNA reads TGTGCCTGGAGTGCGGGTTTTTCCACCGGGGAGCTGTTTTTT.

The sample holds one count of this clone. This chain links TRBV4-3 with TRBJ1-3; unclear D gene. The CDR3 length is 14 residues. Germline V gene lookup returns CDR1 LGHNA and CDR2 YSLEER. Trimming stripped 4 bases from V and 4 bases from J, with 11 bases between. The CDR3 loop is CASSRSTQGNTIYF. The CDR3 DNA sequence: TGCGCCAGCAGCCGCTCGACCCAGGGAAACACCATATATTTT.

The chain has TRBV19 and TRBJ2-6; 7 bases fit TRBD1. Germline V lookup: CDR1 LNHDA, CDR2 SQIVND (reference sequence). CDR3 length: 17 amino acids. Unmatched junction bases numbered 7, after V lost 5 bases and J lost 0 bases. The CDR3 coding sequence is TGTGCCAGTAGTGAGGGACAGCCGAGCTCTGGGGCCAACGTCCTGACTTTC. Translating gives CASSEGQPSSGANVLTF.

This chain uses TRBV7-9 with TRBJ2-3; 10 bases line up with TRBD1. Germline V gives CDR1 SEHNR, CDR2 FQNEAQ (reference sequence). CDR3 length equals 15 residues. V shed 4 bases and J 5 bases; nucleotides not matched to a gene: 6. CDR3 residues: CASSSTGGLVDTQYF. The CDR3 DNA reads TGTGCCAGCAGCTCGACAGGGGGCTTAGTAGATACGCAGTATTTT.

The chain carries TRBV19 and TRBJ1-2, with D possibly matching TRBD1 (5 bases). This CDR3 contains 14 residues. Trimming stripped 3 bases from V and 6 bases from J, with 14 bases between. In germline, CDR1 is LNHDA, CDR2 SQIVND (reference sequence). Here the CDR3 DNA reads TGTGCCAGTAGTATTAACGCAGGGAGCCATGGCTACACCTTC. Translated, it gives CASSINAGSHGYTF.

This sequence joins TRBV2 and TRBJ1-4; tentatively, D is TRBD1 (6 bases). The CDR3 contains 16 residues. CDR1 SNHLY and CDR2 FYNNEI come from the germline V gene. V was shortened by 1 base and J by 9 bases, with 18 bases between the two germline ends. CDR3 DNA sequence: TGTGCCAGCAGTGAAGGGGGTGGGGGCGGCTTGAAAAAACTGTTTTTT. It encodes CASSEGGGGGLKKLFF. The full variable domain, completed using reference TRBV2 and TRBJ1-4, is EPEVTQTPSHQVTQMGQEVILRCVPISNHLYFYWYRQILGQKVEFLVSFYNNEISEKSEIFDDQFSVERPDGSNFTLKIRSTKLEDSAMYFCASSEGGGGGLKKLFFGSGTQLSVL.

The V call is TRBV21-1, the J call TRBJ2-5. TRBV21-1 is a listed pseudogene. This CDR3 spans 17 amino acids. CDR3 protein: CASSKVSPAAHPETQYF. Written as DNA, the CDR3 is TGTGCCAGCAGCAAAGTTTCGCCGGCAGCCCATCCGGAGACCCAGTACTTC.

The chain couples TRBV7-9 to TRBJ2-7; no definite D call. CDR3 length: 11 amino acids. Germline CDR1 is SEHNR and CDR2 is FQNEAQ (reference sequence). The germline V and J ends were trimmed by 4 bases and 7 bases, with 8 bases remaining between them. This chain's CDR3 is CASSSVGEQYF. The CDR3 DNA is TGTGCCAGCAGCTCGGTTGGGGAGCAGTACTTC.

The chain uses TRBV7-9 and TRBJ1-2; D not resolved. V was pared by 3 bases and J by 4 bases, with 6 bases between. The germline CDR1 and CDR2 sequences are SEHNR and FQNEAQ (reference sequence). The length of the CDR3 is 12 residues. The CDR3 reads CASSFDGYGYTF. The CDR3 region has the DNA TGTGCCAGCAGCTTCGACGGCTATGGCTACACCTTC. The variable domain in full, completed from reference TRBV7-9 and TRBJ1-2, reads DTGVSQNPRHKITKRGQNVTFRCDPISEHNRLYWYRQTLGQGPEFLTYFQNEAQLEKSRLLSDRFSAERPKGSFSTLEIQRTEQGDSAMYLCASSFDGYGYTFGSGTRLTVV.

V usage is TRBV7-2 and J usage is TRBJ1-5; D may be TRBD1 (5 bases). Germline CDR1 SGHTA, CDR2 FQGNSA. This CDR3 contains 14 residues. The germline V and J ends were trimmed by 1 base and 3 bases, with 7 bases remaining between them. The CDR3 region is CASSLGQPNQPQHF. The CDR3 nucleotides read TGTGCCAGCAGCTTAGGACAGCCCAATCAGCCCCAGCATTTT.

The chain combines TRBV21-1 with TRBJ1-5. TRBV21-1 is listed as a pseudogene. The CDR3 runs to 16 residues. The CDR3 loop is CASSKDREHSNQPQHF. The CDR3 region has the DNA TGTGCCAGCAGCAAAGACCGGGAACATAGCAATCAGCCCCAGCATTTT.